This is a list of T cell receptor beta chains from one sample in a study of cytomegalovirus exposure and HLA in healthy donors. This table comes from immunoSEQ multiplex PCR, and its TCRdb copy is limited to in-frame clones, with some not included. Here the sample spans 150,000 to 200,000 clones, around 68% being singletons. Sequenced input: PBMCs. The receptors shown here come from a man younger than 40 in good health and CMV-seropositive. Both conserved end residues are part of each CDR3. The D gene is left open where the match is weak. Not all rows give a size; the values are once, few, many and, for expanded clones, a class.

J gene: TRBJ2-2
CDR3 length: 15
D gene: TRBD1
clone size: -
V gene: TRBV10-3
CDR3 DNA: TGTGCCATCAGCCCACAGGGGGTGGAGACCGGGGAGCTGTTTTTT
CDR3 protein: CAISPQGVETGELFF

J gene: TRBJ1-2
CDR3 length: 16
D gene: TRBD1
clone size: few
V gene: TRBV19
CDR3 DNA: TGTGCCAGTAGCCGGGACAGGGCCCCCATTAACTATGGCTACACCTTC
CDR3 protein: CASSRDRAPINYGYTF

J gene: TRBJ2-2
CDR3 length: 18
D gene: TRBD2
clone size: few
V gene: TRBV2
CDR3 DNA: TGTGCCAGCAGCCAAAAGCGGGGGGCAGGTGCGAACACCGGGGAGCTGTTTTTT
CDR3 protein: CASSQKRGAGANTGELFF

J gene: TRBJ2-1
CDR3 length: 13
D gene: -
clone size: -
V gene: TRBV7-2
CDR3 DNA: TGTGCCAGCAGCTTAGCTCCGGAGAATGAGCAGTTCTTC
CDR3 protein: CASSLAPENEQFF

J gene: TRBJ1-1
CDR3 length: 13
D gene: -
clone size: -
V gene: TRBV6-5
CDR3 DNA: TGTGCCAGCAGGCCCGGGAAGGACACTGAAGCTTTCTTT
CDR3 protein: CASRPGKDTEAFF

J gene: TRBJ2-3
CDR3 length: 16
D gene: TRBD2
clone size: few
V gene: TRBV9
CDR3 DNA: TGTGCCAGCAGCGTAGAACTAGCGGGTCCCACAGATACGCAGTATTTT
CDR3 protein: CASSVELAGPTDTQYF

J gene: TRBJ2-7
CDR3 length: 13
D gene: -
clone size: -
V gene: TRBV28
CDR3 DNA: TGTGCCAGCAGTTCAGGGGTCTCCTACGAGCAGTACTTC
CDR3 protein: CASSSGVSYEQYF

J gene: TRBJ1-1
CDR3 length: 14
D gene: TRBD1
clone size: -
V gene: TRBV6-1
CDR3 DNA: TGTGCCAGCAATCTCGGGACAGGGAACACTGAAGCTTTCTTT
CDR3 protein: CASNLGTGNTEAFF

J gene: TRBJ2-7
CDR3 length: 14
D gene: TRBD2
clone size: -
V gene: TRBV7-8
CDR3 DNA: TGTGCCAGCACCGTACTAGCGGTGACCTACGAGCAGTACTTC
CDR3 protein: CASTVLAVTYEQYF

J gene: TRBJ2-1
CDR3 length: 19
D gene: TRBD2
clone size: -
V gene: TRBV7-6
CDR3 DNA: TGTGCCAGCAGCTTACGCTTCCCGAGCGGGAGGGAAAGTGGGAATGAGCAGTTCTTC
CDR3 protein: CASSLRFPSGRESGNEQFF

J gene: TRBJ1-2
CDR3 length: 13
D gene: -
clone size: -
V gene: TRBV28
CDR3 DNA: TGTGCCATAACCATGGCAGAAGATAATGGCTACACCTTC
CDR3 protein: CAITMAEDNGYTF

J gene: TRBJ2-7
CDR3 length: 14
D gene: TRBD1
clone size: -
V gene: TRBV5-1
CDR3 DNA: TGCGCCAGCAGCTTATCCGGGACAGGCTACGAGCAGTACTTC
CDR3 protein: CASSLSGTGYEQYF

J gene: TRBJ2-5
CDR3 length: 12
D gene: -
clone size: -
V gene: TRBV6-6
CDR3 DNA: TGTGCCAGCAGTTACTCGGGGGAGGAGCAGTACTTC
CDR3 protein: CASSYSGEEQYF

J gene: TRBJ2-5
CDR3 length: 14
D gene: -
clone size: -
V gene: TRBV5-4
CDR3 DNA: TGTGCCAGCAGCTTGGGTTCGTACCAAGAGACCCAGTACTTC
CDR3 protein: CASSLGSYQETQYF

J gene: TRBJ2-5
CDR3 length: 14
D gene: -
clone size: -
V gene: TRBV11-3
CDR3 DNA: TGTGCCAGCAGCATCACTAGCAGTCAAGAGACCCAGTACTTC
CDR3 protein: CASSITSSQETQYF

J gene: TRBJ1-4
CDR3 length: 18
D gene: -
clone size: -
V gene: TRBV6-1
CDR3 DNA: TGTGCCAGCAGTGACTGTCCAAGTCTCCTAGTCGACAATGAAAAACTGTTTTTT
CDR3 protein: CASSDCPSLLVDNEKLFF

J gene: TRBJ2-7
CDR3 length: 15
D gene: -
clone size: -
V gene: TRBV2
CDR3 DNA: TGTGCCAGCACCAACGACAGGCGGATAACGGGGGAGCAGTACTTC
CDR3 protein: CASTNDRRITGEQYF

J gene: TRBJ2-1
CDR3 length: 14
D gene: TRBD2
clone size: few
V gene: TRBV27
CDR3 DNA: TGTGCCAGCAGTTTAGGGGGGAGGGCCAATGAGCAGTTCTTC
CDR3 protein: CASSLGGRANEQFF

J gene: TRBJ2-5
CDR3 length: 13
D gene: -
clone size: -
V gene: TRBV9
CDR3 DNA: TGTGCCAGCAGCGCCGACTGGCAAGAGACCCAGTACTTC
CDR3 protein: CASSADWQETQYF

J gene: TRBJ1-3
CDR3 length: 15
D gene: -
clone size: -
V gene: TRBV7-9
CDR3 DNA: TGTGCCAGCAGGACGGGGGAGGGGTCCGGAAACACCATATATTTT
CDR3 protein: CASRTGEGSGNTIYF

J gene: TRBJ2-1
CDR3 length: 14
D gene: TRBD1
clone size: -
V gene: TRBV6-1
CDR3 DNA: TGTGCCAGCAATCCGGGACAGGGGTCCAATGAGCAGTTCTTC
CDR3 protein: CASNPGQGSNEQFF

J gene: TRBJ1-2
CDR3 length: 12
D gene: -
clone size: -
V gene: TRBV30
CDR3 DNA: TGTGCCTGGACCAGGGGAGGGGAAGGCTACACCTTC
CDR3 protein: CAWTRGGEGYTF

J gene: TRBJ2-7
CDR3 length: 14
D gene: TRBD2
clone size: -
V gene: TRBV10-3
CDR3 DNA: TGTGCCATCAAGGGGACTAGCGGGAGTTACGAGCAGTACTTC
CDR3 protein: CAIKGTSGSYEQYF

J gene: TRBJ1-2
CDR3 length: 14
D gene: -
clone size: -
V gene: TRBV5-1
CDR3 DNA: TGCGCCAGCAGCTTGGAGGCAGAGGGCTATGGCTACACCTTC
CDR3 protein: CASSLEAEGYGYTF

J gene: TRBJ1-1
CDR3 length: 14
D gene: TRBD1
clone size: few
V gene: TRBV6-5
CDR3 DNA: TGTGCCAGCAGATTGGACAGGGCGGACACTGAAGCTTTCTTT
CDR3 protein: CASRLDRADTEAFF

J gene: TRBJ2-5
CDR3 length: 15
D gene: TRBD1
clone size: -
V gene: TRBV7-3
CDR3 DNA: TGTGCCAGCAGTCGGACAGGGGTCGAGCAAGAGACCCAGTACTTC
CDR3 protein: CASSRTGVEQETQYF

J gene: TRBJ2-5
CDR3 length: 14
D gene: TRBD1
clone size: -
V gene: TRBV19
CDR3 DNA: TGTGCCAGTAGTATTGGACAGGGGTCTGAGACCCAGTACTTC
CDR3 protein: CASSIGQGSETQYF

J gene: TRBJ2-1
CDR3 length: 15
D gene: TRBD2
clone size: -
V gene: TRBV10-2
CDR3 DNA: TGCGCCAGCAGACCCACTAGCGGGAGAAACGAAGAGCAGTTCTTC
CDR3 protein: CASRPTSGRNEEQFF

J gene: TRBJ2-1
CDR3 length: 13
D gene: TRBD1
clone size: -
V gene: TRBV7-3
CDR3 DNA: TGTGCCAGCAGCTCGCAGGGGGCGCGGGGGCAGTTCTTC
CDR3 protein: CASSSQGARGQFF

J gene: TRBJ1-3
CDR3 length: 16
D gene: -
clone size: -
V gene: TRBV6-6
CDR3 DNA: TGTGCCAGCAGTTACTTGGGCAGGGGTACTGGAAACACCATATATTTT
CDR3 protein: CASSYLGRGTGNTIYF

J gene: TRBJ2-7
CDR3 length: 13
D gene: TRBD2
clone size: -
V gene: TRBV7-9
CDR3 DNA: TGTGCCAGCAGGGGCCTAGCGGGAGACGAGCAGTACTTC
CDR3 protein: CASRGLAGDEQYF

J gene: TRBJ2-5
CDR3 length: 15
D gene: TRBD2
clone size: few
V gene: TRBV7-6
CDR3 DNA: TGTGCCAGCAGCTGGACTAGCGGGGACCAAGAGACCCAGTACTTC
CDR3 protein: CASSWTSGDQETQYF

J gene: TRBJ2-2
CDR3 length: 13
D gene: TRBD2
clone size: -
V gene: TRBV6-4
CDR3 DNA: TGTGCCAGCAGTGACCGGGAGGGCGGGGAGCTGTTTTTT
CDR3 protein: CASSDREGGELFF

J gene: TRBJ2-1
CDR3 length: 15
D gene: -
clone size: -
V gene: TRBV5-1
CDR3 DNA: TGCGCCAGCAGCTTTGGATCGCTAGGTAGCAATGAGCAGTTCTTC
CDR3 protein: CASSFGSLGSNEQFF

J gene: TRBJ2-3
CDR3 length: 14
D gene: TRBD2
clone size: -
V gene: TRBV5-3
CDR3 DNA: TGTGCCAGAAATCACAGCGGGAGGGCAGATACGCAGTATTTT
CDR3 protein: CARNHSGRADTQYF

J gene: TRBJ2-7
CDR3 length: 12
D gene: -
clone size: -
V gene: TRBV10-3
CDR3 DNA: TGTGCCGTCAAACCTTCGGGCTACGAGCAGTACTTC
CDR3 protein: CAVKPSGYEQYF

J gene: TRBJ2-3
CDR3 length: 16
D gene: TRBD2
clone size: few
V gene: TRBV10-3
CDR3 DNA: TGTGCCATCAGTGGGGGACTAGCGGGAGTATCAGATACGCAGTATTTT
CDR3 protein: CAISGGLAGVSDTQYF

J gene: TRBJ2-3
CDR3 length: 15
D gene: -
clone size: -
V gene: TRBV9
CDR3 DNA: TGTGCCAGCAGCGTAAGGGGATATAGCACAGATACGCAGTATTTT
CDR3 protein: CASSVRGYSTDTQYF

J gene: TRBJ2-2
CDR3 length: 17
D gene: -
clone size: once
V gene: TRBV19
CDR3 DNA: TGTGCCAGTAGCCCCCTGGAGACAGCCTCGAACACCGGGGAGCTGTTTTTT
CDR3 protein: CASSPLETASNTGELFF

J gene: TRBJ2-5
CDR3 length: 15
D gene: TRBD2
clone size: -
V gene: TRBV5-5
CDR3 DNA: TGTGCCAGCAGCTTGCTACTAGCGGGAAAAGAGACCCAGTACTTC
CDR3 protein: CASSLLLAGKETQYF

J gene: TRBJ1-3
CDR3 length: 14
D gene: -
clone size: -
V gene: TRBV6-5
CDR3 DNA: TGTGCCAGCACCGAACACGTACCTGGAAACACCATATATTTT
CDR3 protein: CASTEHVPGNTIYF

J gene: TRBJ2-5
CDR3 length: 13
D gene: -
clone size: -
V gene: TRBV5-4
CDR3 DNA: TGTGCCAGCAGCTTTGGAGGGAGTGAGACCCAGTACTTC
CDR3 protein: CASSFGGSETQYF

J gene: TRBJ1-4
CDR3 length: 15
D gene: TRBD1
clone size: -
V gene: TRBV10-3
CDR3 DNA: TGTGCCATCAGTGAGAACAGGGGGCTGAATGAAAAACTGTTTTTT
CDR3 protein: CAISENRGLNEKLFF

J gene: TRBJ1-3
CDR3 length: 14
D gene: -
clone size: few
V gene: TRBV12-5
CDR3 DNA: TGTGCTAGTGGTTTGCCTGTCTCTGGAAACACCATATATTTT
CDR3 protein: CASGLPVSGNTIYF

J gene: TRBJ1-4
CDR3 length: 13
D gene: TRBD1
clone size: few
V gene: TRBV5-8
CDR3 DNA: TGTGCCACACGGACAGGGGGTAATGAAAAACTGTTTTTT
CDR3 protein: CATRTGGNEKLFF

J gene: TRBJ2-3
CDR3 length: 14
D gene: -
clone size: -
V gene: TRBV10-3
CDR3 DNA: TGTGCCATCAGAGACGGGTCAGGCACAGATACGCAGTATTTT
CDR3 protein: CAIRDGSGTDTQYF

J gene: TRBJ2-7
CDR3 length: 20
D gene: -
clone size: -
V gene: TRBV4-1
CDR3 DNA: TGCGCCAGCAGCGACACTTCCCCATCAATGATGGGGGGGCCCTCCTACGAGCAGTACTTC
CDR3 protein: CASSDTSPSMMGGPSYEQYF

J gene: TRBJ1-2
CDR3 length: 12
D gene: -
clone size: few
V gene: TRBV7-9
CDR3 DNA: TGTGCCAGCAGCTTACCAGGCTATGGCTACACCTTC
CDR3 protein: CASSLPGYGYTF

J gene: TRBJ2-3
CDR3 length: 15
D gene: -
clone size: -
V gene: TRBV7-9
CDR3 DNA: TGTGCCAGCAGCTTAGATCTTGACAGCCCAGATACGCAGTATTTT
CDR3 protein: CASSLDLDSPDTQYF

J gene: TRBJ2-1
CDR3 length: 13
D gene: -
clone size: -
V gene: TRBV4-2
CDR3 DNA: TGTGCCAGCAGCCAAGGGGGAGGAGGTGAGCAGTTCTTC
CDR3 protein: CASSQGGGGEQFF

J gene: TRBJ1-1
CDR3 length: 13
D gene: -
clone size: -
V gene: TRBV30
CDR3 DNA: TGTGCCTGGAAGGTCGACTTTAACACTGAAGCTTTCTTT
CDR3 protein: CAWKVDFNTEAFF

J gene: TRBJ1-1
CDR3 length: 13
D gene: -
clone size: -
V gene: TRBV7-9
CDR3 DNA: TGTGCCAGCAGCTTTCTAGGGGTGACTGAAGCTTTCTTT
CDR3 protein: CASSFLGVTEAFF

J gene: TRBJ1-5
CDR3 length: 13
D gene: TRBD1
clone size: -
V gene: TRBV5-1
CDR3 DNA: TGCGCCAGCAGTCCAGGGGGCCCTCAGCCCCAGCATTTT
CDR3 protein: CASSPGGPQPQHF

J gene: TRBJ2-7
CDR3 length: 13
D gene: -
clone size: -
V gene: TRBV27
CDR3 DNA: TGTGCCAGCAGCGGTACAGGGTCCGGCGAGCAGTACTTC
CDR3 protein: CASSGTGSGEQYF